Reported below is one TCR beta chain. Libraries were prepared by immunoSEQ multiplex PCR; TCRdb keeps only in-frame clonotypes and omits some of them. This table has hundreds of thousands of clones, approximately 80% appearing once. This entry comes from a study of blood T cell repertoires in COVID-19. Germline-derived CDR1 and CDR2 are GTSNPN and SVGIG (reference sequence). V lost 2 bases and J lost 14, with 25 bases in between. The CDR3 has 15 amino acids. The origin of this receptor is a woman in her forties or fifties with acute or convalescent COVID-19. V gene TRBV30 combines with J gene TRBJ2-1; perhaps TRBD2 as D (7 bases). Sequencing was done on a sample of peripheral blood. The CDR3 protein is CAWSPLRGGGVVEFF. The CDR3, as DNA: TGTGCCTGGAGTCCATTGAGAGGGGGGGGTGTGGTCGAGTTCTTC. Variable domain in full (rest from reference TRBV30 and TRBJ2-1): SQTIHQWPATLVQPVGSPLSLECTVEGTSNPNLYWYRQAAGRGLQLLFYSVGIGQISSEVPQNLSASRPQDRQFILSSKKLLLSDSGFYLCAWSPLRGGGVVEFFGPGTRLTVL.